One sample yielded the 30 T cell receptor beta chains listed below, sequenced in a study of shared clonotypes between healthy human individuals. The repertoire was sequenced with immunoSEQ multiplex PCR; TCRdb's copy has only in-frame clones and lacks some. In the table there are 2 million to 2.5 million clones, over 90% of which are singletons. Sequencing used naive CD4+ T cells from PBMCs. Subset here: CD45RA+ positively selected. The receptor source for this set is a man aged 18-30 years in good health. Some clones in this sample may be carry-over from other donors' samples.

The chain uses TRBV28 and TRBJ2-7; D possibly corresponds to TRBD2 (6 bases). Per germline, CDR1 MDHEN and CDR2 SYDVKM. The CDR3 covers 15 residues. Trimming took off 6 bases at V and 6 bases at J, with 21 bases between the two ends. The DNA of the CDR3 is TGTGCCAGCAGCCCCTTGGGGGGATCGGGTTCCGAGCAGTACTTC. Encoded protein: CASSPLGGSGSEQYF.

The V call is TRBV5-1, the J call TRBJ2-5; no definite D call. The germline gives CDR1 SGHRS, CDR2 YFSETQ. The CDR3 extends over 14 amino acids. V lost 4 bases and J lost 4, with 14 bases in between. The CDR3: CASSLVPGLETQYF. The CDR3 DNA reads TGCGCCAGCAGCCTTGTCCCGGGTTTAGAGACCCAGTACTTC.

CDR3 region: CASSFRDGNTEAFF. The CDR3 nucleotides are TGTGCCAGCAGCTTCAGGGACGGGAACACTGAAGCTTTCTTT. This sequence joins TRBV7-2 and TRBJ1-1; D possibly corresponds to TRBD1 (5 bases). The V gene's germline CDR1 is SGHTA and CDR2 FQGNSA. The germline V and J ends were trimmed by 3 bases and 1 base, with 9 bases remaining between them. The CDR3 sequence is 14 residues long.

The chain carries TRBV7-2 and TRBJ2-5; possible D gene TRBD1, 8 bases. V was trimmed by 4 bases and J by 5 bases, leaving 20 bases between them. The CDR3 spans 16 residues. CDR1 SGHTA and CDR2 FQGNSA come from the germline V gene. This CDR3 is CASSSLSGTGGETQYF. CDR3 coding DNA: TGTGCCAGCAGCTCCCTAAGCGGGACAGGTGGCGAGACCCAGTACTTC.

V gene TRBV11-2 combines with J gene TRBJ1-1, with D perhaps matching TRBD1 (5 bases). V lost 8 bases, J lost 2 bases, and 12 bases lay in between. CDR1 and CDR2 from the germline V gene are SGHAT and FQNNGV. This CDR3 is built from 13 residues. The CDR3, as DNA: TGTGCCAGCCGTAGGGGTCATAACACTGAAGCTTTCTTT. Protein: CASRRGHNTEAFF.

This clone has more than one count but fewer than ten. The chain combines TRBV30 with TRBJ1-5; perhaps TRBD1 as D (5 bases). The V and J ends lost 2 bases and 9 bases respectively, with 14 bases between them. The CDR3 is 13 amino acids. Germline V lookup: CDR1 GTSNPN, CDR2 SVGIG (reference sequence). CDR3 nucleotides: TGTGCCTGGAGTCCGGGCCGGGGGGGGCCCCAGCATTTT. It encodes CAWSPGRGGPQHF.

The chain joins TRBV2 to TRBJ2-7; 10 bases line up with TRBD2. The CDR3 extends over 14 amino acids. CDR1 is SNHLY and CDR2 is FYNNEI in the germline V gene. Germline trimming cut 7 bases from V and 4 bases from J; bases unmatched to any gene: 7. The CDR3 protein is CASNRAGGRYEQYF. The CDR3 nucleotides are TGTGCCAGCAATCGAGCGGGAGGGCGGTACGAGCAGTACTTC.

This clone is a singleton in its sample. The chain joins TRBV6-5 to TRBJ2-7; D might be TRBD1 or TRBD2, each matching 5 bases. Trimming removed 0 bases from V and 2 bases from J, with 14 bases in between. This CDR3 has 16 amino acids. CDR1 and CDR2 (germline): MNHEY, SVGAGI. CDR3 nucleotides: TGTGCCAGCAGTTACTCGACAGAGGGCACCACCTACGAGCAGTACTTC. Translating gives CASSYSTEGTTYEQYF.

The chain recombines TRBV2 with TRBJ2-7; TRBD2 aligns across 9 bases. Germline trimming cut 4 bases from V and 13 bases from J; bases unmatched to any gene: 11. CDR3 length: 13 amino acids. CDR1 SNHLY and CDR2 FYNNEI come from the germline V gene. This chain's CDR3 is CASSGLAAVRDYF. CDR3 coding DNA: TGTGCCAGCAGTGGACTAGCGGCTGTCCGCGATTACTTC.

This chain links TRBV29-1 with TRBJ1-1; D gene unclear. Trimming took off 5 bases at V and 0 bases at J, with 16 bases between the two ends. The germline gives CDR1 SQVTM, CDR2 ANQGSEA. This CDR3 has 15 residues. The CDR3 region is CSVLLLGLMNTEAFF. DNA of the CDR3: TGCAGCGTTCTACTCTTGGGATTAATGAACACTGAAGCTTTCTTT.

The chain carries TRBV28 and TRBJ1-3; D is unresolved. The V gene lost 8 bases and the J gene lost 4 bases, with 15 bases spanning the gap. This CDR3 comprises 14 residues. Germline V lookup: CDR1 MDHEN, CDR2 SYDVKM. CDR3 coding DNA: TGTGCCAGCTCTCGAAACACGGGGGGAAACACCATATATTTT. The encoded protein is CASSRNTGGNTIYF.

Note on this clone: Other nucleotide sequences in the sample specify the same CDR3. This chain links TRBV18 with TRBJ2-7; 9 bases align to TRBD2. The V gene's germline CDR1 is KGHSH and CDR2 LQKENI. With V trimmed by 3 bases and J by 0 bases, 3 bases remained unmatched. This CDR3 region has 15 residues. CDR3 protein: CASSPASGVSYEQYF. DNA for the CDR3: TGTGCCAGCTCACCCGCTAGCGGGGTCTCCTACGAGCAGTACTTC.

This clone has more than one count but fewer than ten. This chain uses TRBV28 with TRBJ1-1; no definite D call. Looked up from germline, CDR1 is MDHEN and CDR2 is SYDVKM. The CDR3 totals 12 residues. V shed 3 bases and J shed 7 bases, with 9 bases lying between them. The CDR3 loop reads CASSLLADEAFF. CDR3 sequence (DNA): TGTGCCAGCAGTTTGTTGGCAGATGAAGCTTTCTTT.

The CDR3 protein is CASSGDGYNEQFF. DNA for the CDR3: TGTGCCAGCAGTGGGGACGGCTACAATGAGCAGTTCTTC. The chain has TRBV2 and TRBJ2-1, with D perhaps given as TRBD1 or TRBD2 (5 bases each). Trimming stripped 4 bases from V and 3 bases from J, with 7 bases between. Germline CDR1 SNHLY, CDR2 FYNNEI. The CDR3 is made up of 13 amino acids.

V and J are TRBV6-1 and TRBJ2-7; possible D gene TRBD2, 6 bases. Trimming stripped 7 bases from V and 5 bases from J, with 21 bases between. The length of the CDR3 is 15 residues. Germline-derived CDR1 and CDR2 are MNHNS and SASEGT. The CDR3 sequence: CASNLGLGGGDEQYF. CDR3 sequence (DNA): TGTGCCAGCAATTTAGGCCTGGGGGGTGGAGACGAGCAGTACTTC.

Of note for this clone: This sample also contains other DNA sequences that code for the same CDR3. The chain uses TRBV14 and TRBJ1-5; D gene unclear. CDR1 and CDR2 (germline): SGHDN, FVKESK. CDR3 length: 13 residues. The germline V and J ends were trimmed by 0 bases and 7 bases, with 7 bases remaining between them. The CDR3 reads CASSQDLGQPQHF. The CDR3 nucleotides are TGTGCCAGCAGCCAAGATCTAGGCCAGCCCCAGCATTTT.

This clone has only a few counts. Additional DNA sequences in this sample encode the identical CDR3. The V call is TRBV28, the J call TRBJ1-2, with 8 bases lining up with TRBD1. V was clipped by 7 bases and J by 5 bases; unmatched bases: 3. The CDR3 runs 12 residues. CDR1 and CDR2 from the germline V gene are MDHEN and SYDVKM. The CDR3 nucleotides read TGTGCCAGCAATGACAGGGGATATGGCTACACCTTC. Its translation is CASNDRGYGYTF.

This clone came up once. J is TRBJ2-1 and V is TRBV25-1; possibly TRBD2 for D (6 bases). CDR3 length equals 15 residues. The germline V gene has CDR1 MGHDK and CDR2 SYGVNS. V was pared by 1 base and J by 5 bases, with 12 bases between. Written as DNA, the CDR3 is TGTGCCAGCAGTGAATCTGGAGGGATCGACAATGAGCAGTTCTTC. Amino acid sequence: CASSESGGIDNEQFF.

This chain joins TRBV18 and TRBJ2-1; D ambiguous. Germline CDR1 reads KGHSH; CDR2 reads LQKENI. The ends were cut back, 9 bases at V and 5 bases at J, with 5 bases in the middle. The CDR3 is 10 residues long. For the CDR3, the DNA is TGTGCCAGTGAAGACAATGAGCAGTTCTTC. Translating gives CASEDNEQFF.

The chain links TRBV7-2 to TRBJ2-7; possibly TRBD1 or TRBD2 for D (6 bases each). The CDR3 has 14 residues. Germline loops: CDR1 SGHTA, CDR2 FQGNSA. V was trimmed by 7 bases and J by 3 bases, leaving 16 bases between them. The CDR3, as DNA: TGTGCCAGCAAGGAGGGGGGAAAGGACTACGAGCAGTACTTC. It encodes CASKEGGKDYEQYF.

This clone was recorded many times. The sample has other DNA sequences that encode this CDR3 too. V is TRBV5-1 and J is TRBJ2-5; no firm D call. Trimming removed 2 bases at V and 2 bases at J, with 1 base between. In germline, CDR1 is SGHRS, CDR2 YFSETQ. CDR3 length: 11 amino acids. CDR3 in DNA: TGCGCCAGCAGCTTTCAAGAGACCCAGTACTTC. As protein: CASSFQETQYF. The full variable domain, completed using reference TRBV5-1 and TRBJ2-5, is KAGVTQTPRYLIKTRGQQVTLSCSPISGHRSVSWYQQTPGQGLQFLFEYFSETQRNKGNFPGRFSGRQFSNSRSEMNVSTLELGDSALYLCASSFQETQYFGPGTRLLVL.

The CDR3 sequence: CASSPLFGTDPGNTIYF. CDR3 in DNA: TGTGCCAGCAGTCCCCTTTTCGGGACAGATCCTGGAAACACCATATATTTT. V is TRBV28 and J is TRBJ1-3; the match to TRBD1 covers 7 bases. V was pared by 5 bases and J by 2 bases, with 12 bases of the junction left unmatched. This CDR3 comprises 17 residues. Germline CDR1 reads MDHEN; CDR2 reads SYDVKM. Full variable domain (missing parts from reference TRBV28 and TRBJ1-3): DVKVTQSSRYLVKRTGEKVFLECVQDMDHENMFWYRQDPGLGLRLIYFSYDVKMKEKGDIPEGYSVSREKKERFSLILESASTNQTSMYLCASSPLFGTDPGNTIYFGEGSWLTVV.

The V call is TRBV30, the J call TRBJ2-6, with 7 bases lining up with TRBD2. The ends lost 4 bases at V and 5 bases at J; junction bases unmatched: 14. This CDR3 spans 17 amino acids. The V gene's germline CDR1 is GTSNPN and CDR2 SVGIG (reference sequence). The CDR3 DNA follows: TGTGCCTGGAAGATCGAAGCGGGAAGGGGCTGGGCCAACGTCCTGACTTTC. Its protein is CAWKIEAGRGWANVLTF.

The sample holds one count of this clone. This chain joins TRBV7-2 and TRBJ2-6; D is possibly TRBD1 or TRBD2 (5 bases each). Trimming took off 4 bases at V and 12 bases at J, with 10 bases between the two ends. Per the germline V gene, CDR1 is SGHTA and CDR2 is FQGNSA. CDR3 length: 12 amino acids. The CDR3, as DNA: TGTGCCAGCAGCTCGGGGACGGGCGTCCTGACTTTC. It codes for CASSSGTGVLTF. Full variable domain (remainder filled in from reference TRBV7-2 and TRBJ2-6): GAGVSQSPSNKVTEKGKDVELRCDPISGHTALYWYRQSLGQGLEFLIYFQGNSAPDKSGLPSDRFSAERTGGSVSTLTIQRTQQEDSAVYLCASSSGTGVLTFGAGSRLTVL.

This chain joins TRBV4-1 and TRBJ2-5; perhaps TRBD1 as D (6 bases). This CDR3 spans 14 amino acids. V shed 0 bases and J shed 5 bases, with 10 bases lying between them. Germline lookup yields CDR1 MGHRA and CDR2 YSYEKL. The CDR3 loop reads CASSQERRGETQYF. CDR3 DNA sequence: TGCGCCAGCAGCCAAGAGAGAAGGGGGGAGACCCAGTACTTC.

The chain uses TRBV7-9 and TRBJ1-4; TRBD1 agrees at 7 bases. This CDR3 is built from 15 residues. V lost 5 bases to trimming and J lost 2 bases; unmatched junction nucleotides: 5. Germline V gives CDR1 SEHNR, CDR2 FQNEAQ (reference sequence). CDR3 nucleotides: TGTGCCAGCAGCGCCCAGACAGGGACTAATGAAAAACTGTTTTTT. It encodes CASSAQTGTNEKLFF.

In regard to this clone: This sample includes further DNA sequences coding for the same CDR3. V is TRBV28 and J is TRBJ1-2, with 9 bases matching TRBD1. V lost 4 bases, J lost 7 bases, and 4 bases stayed unmatched. Germline-derived CDR1 and CDR2 are MDHEN and SYDVKM. The CDR3 length is 13 residues. The DNA for the CDR3 is TGTGCCAGCAGTTCACAGGGGGCTGGTGGCTACACCTTC. Protein: CASSSQGAGGYTF.

This chain links TRBV10-2 with TRBJ1-1, with D tentatively TRBD1 (6 bases). CDR1 is WSHSY, CDR2 SAAADI, per germline. V lost 6 bases and J lost 3, with 17 bases in between. This CDR3 is built from 15 residues. CDR3 DNA: TGCGCCAGCAGGCCAGGGGCTCCAAGGGACACTGAAGCTTTCTTT. Translated, it gives CASRPGAPRDTEAFF.

The chain employs TRBV5-6 and TRBJ2-6; D unresolved. Germline CDR1 reads SGHDT; CDR2 reads YYEEEE. Trimming cost V 6 bases and J 2 bases, with 12 bases left between them. The CDR3 is made up of 15 amino acids. CDR3 in DNA: TGTGCCAGCAACTATAAAGTAACTGGGGCCAACGTCCTGACTTTC. This encodes CASNYKVTGANVLTF.

The chain is built from TRBV2 and TRBJ1-3; possible D gene TRBD1, 5 bases. V lost 4 bases, J lost 4 bases, and 17 bases lay in between. CDR1 and CDR2 from the germline V gene are SNHLY and FYNNEI. CDR3 length: 16 residues. CDR3: CASSAPLRESGNTIYF. For the CDR3, the DNA is TGTGCCAGCAGTGCCCCTCTCAGGGAGTCGGGAAACACCATATATTTT.